This is a list of T cell receptor beta chains from one sample in a study of T cells after posttransplantation cyclophosphamide. Sequencing was performed with immunoSEQ multiplex PCR; in TCRdb, only in-frame clones are kept and a portion is missing. The sample contains under 25,000 clones, none occurring once; roughly 7.2% lies in the top ten. Source material: PBMCs. The receptors come from a woman in her fifties or sixties in good health, CMV-negative, and a related stem cell transplant donor. Each CDR3 is given with its conserved first and last residue. D genes are given only for firm matches. A clone size is listed for some rows: how often the clone was seen (once, few, many), or a class if it is expanded.

abundance: many; d_gene: .; v_gene: TRBV19; j_gene: TRBJ1-6; CDR3nt: TGTGCCAGTACCCTAACAGACAGGAACAATTCACCCCTCCACTTT; CDR3aa: CASTLTDRNNSPLHF
abundance: many; d_gene: .; v_gene: TRBV19; j_gene: TRBJ1-1; CDR3nt: TGTGCCAGTAGTATCCAACAGGGGAACACTGAAGCTTTCTTT; CDR3aa: CASSIQQGNTEAFF
abundance: many; d_gene: .; v_gene: TRBV7-9; j_gene: TRBJ2-2; CDR3nt: TGTGCCAGCAGCCCACTGGGGGGTGACACCGGGGAGCTGTTTTTT; CDR3aa: CASSPLGGDTGELFF
abundance: many; d_gene: .; v_gene: TRBV11-2; j_gene: TRBJ2-1; CDR3nt: TGTGCCAGCAGCCTCGGTGTGGTCTTCTCAAATGAGCAGTTCTTC; CDR3aa: CASSLGVVFSNEQFF
abundance: many; d_gene: .; v_gene: TRBV28; j_gene: TRBJ1-6; CDR3nt: TGTGCCAGCAGTCCCTGGCAGAATAATTCACCCCTCCACTTT; CDR3aa: CASSPWQNNSPLHF
abundance: .; d_gene: TRBD1; v_gene: TRBV25-1; j_gene: TRBJ2-5; CDR3nt: TGTGCCAGCAGTGCAAGCCCGACAGGGGTCGGGGAGACCCAGTACTTC; CDR3aa: CASSASPTGVGETQYF
abundance: many; d_gene: TRBD1; v_gene: TRBV7-2; j_gene: TRBJ1-5; CDR3nt: TGTGCCAGCAGCGACAGGGGAAGCAATCAGCCCCAGCATTTT; CDR3aa: CASSDRGSNQPQHF
abundance: many; d_gene: .; v_gene: TRBV15; j_gene: TRBJ2-7; CDR3nt: TGTGCCACCAGCAGAAACCCAGGGGACCACGAGCAGTACTTC; CDR3aa: CATSRNPGDHEQYF
abundance: many; d_gene: TRBD2; v_gene: TRBV5-3; j_gene: TRBJ2-7; CDR3nt: TGTGCCAGAAGAGGGCTAGCGGACCCCTACGAGCAGTACTTC; CDR3aa: CARRGLADPYEQYF
abundance: many; d_gene: .; v_gene: TRBV5-4; j_gene: TRBJ1-1; CDR3nt: TGTGCCAGCAGCTTGGACAGGATGAACACTGAAGCTTTCTTT; CDR3aa: CASSLDRMNTEAFF
abundance: few; d_gene: .; v_gene: TRBV28; j_gene: TRBJ2-1; CDR3nt: TGTGCCAGCAGTCGGCTAGCGGAGCAGTTCTTC; CDR3aa: CASSRLAEQFF
abundance: few; d_gene: TRBD2; v_gene: TRBV11-2; j_gene: TRBJ2-3; CDR3nt: TGTGCCAGCAGCCTGAGCGGGGTCTCTGATACGCAGTATTTT; CDR3aa: CASSLSGVSDTQYF
abundance: .; d_gene: .; v_gene: TRBV14; j_gene: TRBJ2-6; CDR3nt: TGTGCCAGCAGCCAACTGGGGGCCTCTGGGGCCAACGTCCTGACTTTC; CDR3aa: CASSQLGASGANVLTF
abundance: many; d_gene: .; v_gene: TRBV28; j_gene: TRBJ2-7; CDR3nt: TGTGCCAGCAGCTTAATAACGGTTTCCTACGAGCAGTACTTC; CDR3aa: CASSLITVSYEQYF
abundance: many; d_gene: TRBD1; v_gene: TRBV18; j_gene: TRBJ1-6; CDR3nt: TGTGCCAGCTCACCAAGGACAGGGAATTCACCCCTCCACTTT; CDR3aa: CASSPRTGNSPLHF
abundance: .; d_gene: TRBD2; v_gene: TRBV4-1; j_gene: TRBJ2-4; CDR3nt: TGCGCCAGCAGCCAAGAAACGGGGGGGGTCAAAAACATTCAGTACTTC; CDR3aa: CASSQETGGVKNIQYF
abundance: many; d_gene: TRBD1; v_gene: TRBV6-6; j_gene: TRBJ1-6; CDR3nt: TGTGCCAGCAGACCACGGACAGGGTCGAATTCACCCCTCCACTTT; CDR3aa: CASRPRTGSNSPLHF
abundance: many; d_gene: .; v_gene: TRBV21-1; j_gene: TRBJ2-2; CDR3nt: TGTGCCAGCAGCTGGCGGGAGCCCCAGGGTGCCGGGGAGCTGTTTTTT; CDR3aa: CASSWREPQGAGELFF
abundance: many; d_gene: TRBD2; v_gene: TRBV7-8; j_gene: TRBJ2-7; CDR3nt: TGTGCCAGCAGCCAGCGGGACCCCAAAAGGACCGAGCAGTACTTC; CDR3aa: CASSQRDPKRTEQYF
abundance: many; d_gene: TRBD1; v_gene: TRBV5-1; j_gene: TRBJ1-6; CDR3nt: TGCGCCAGCAGCTTTACAGGGGGCGCGGATTCACCCCTCCACTTT; CDR3aa: CASSFTGGADSPLHF
abundance: medium-sized; d_gene: .; v_gene: TRBV7-3; j_gene: TRBJ2-3; CDR3nt: TGTGCCAGCAGCACAGGGTTTGTCACAGATACGCAGTATTTT; CDR3aa: CASSTGFVTDTQYF
abundance: many; d_gene: .; v_gene: TRBV18; j_gene: TRBJ1-3; CDR3nt: TGTGCCAGCTCACGAATAGGGGAAGGAAACACCATATATTTT; CDR3aa: CASSRIGEGNTIYF
abundance: many; d_gene: TRBD1; v_gene: TRBV5-5; j_gene: TRBJ1-4; CDR3nt: TGTGCCAGCAGCTTCGGGACAGGGGTTGAAAAACTGTTTTTT; CDR3aa: CASSFGTGVEKLFF
abundance: many; d_gene: .; v_gene: TRBV7-2; j_gene: TRBJ2-5; CDR3nt: TGTGCCAGCAGCTTTTTGCAGGAGACCCAGTACTTC; CDR3aa: CASSFLQETQYF
abundance: large; d_gene: TRBD2; v_gene: TRBV19; j_gene: TRBJ2-5; CDR3nt: TGTGCCAGTAGTATCGATTCGGGAGGCAAGACCCAGTACTTC; CDR3aa: CASSIDSGGKTQYF
abundance: many; d_gene: .; v_gene: TRBV7-9; j_gene: TRBJ2-4; CDR3nt: TGTGCCAGCAGCTTAGAAAGGGGCAGGGTGGGTGAAAAAAACATTCAGTACTTC; CDR3aa: CASSLERGRVGEKNIQYF
abundance: few; d_gene: .; v_gene: TRBV28; j_gene: TRBJ2-7; CDR3nt: TGTGCCAGCAAAAACGCATACTGGACTACCTCCTACGAGCAGTACTTC; CDR3aa: CASKNAYWTTSYEQYF
abundance: many; d_gene: .; v_gene: TRBV5-1; j_gene: TRBJ2-7; CDR3nt: TGCGCCAGCAGCTTGGAGATCCTATACGAGCAGTACTTC; CDR3aa: CASSLEILYEQYF
abundance: many; d_gene: .; v_gene: TRBV14; j_gene: TRBJ1-6; CDR3nt: TGTGCCAGCAGCCAAGGGTGGGGGCGGAATAATTCACCCCTCCACTTT; CDR3aa: CASSQGWGRNNSPLHF
abundance: many; d_gene: TRBD1; v_gene: TRBV9; j_gene: TRBJ2-2; CDR3nt: TGTGCCAGCAGCGTAGCTCAGGGGGCGGCCGGGGAGCTGTTTTTT; CDR3aa: CASSVAQGAAGELFF
abundance: many; d_gene: .; v_gene: TRBV7-2; j_gene: TRBJ2-7; CDR3nt: TGTGCCAGCAGCCCGGCGGGGAGCTCCTACGAGCAGTACTTC; CDR3aa: CASSPAGSSYEQYF
abundance: many; d_gene: .; v_gene: TRBV4-1; j_gene: TRBJ1-2; CDR3nt: TGCGCCAGCAGCCAGGCCGGGACAACTTATGGCTACACCTTC; CDR3aa: CASSQAGTTYGYTF
abundance: few; d_gene: .; v_gene: TRBV5-1; j_gene: TRBJ2-7; CDR3nt: TGCGCCAGCAGCTCCCGAGCCGCTGGGACATACGAGCAGTACTTC; CDR3aa: CASSSRAAGTYEQYF
abundance: many; d_gene: .; v_gene: TRBV7-9; j_gene: TRBJ2-7; CDR3nt: TGTGCCAGCAGCCTGTGGGGCACCTACGAGCAGTACTTC; CDR3aa: CASSLWGTYEQYF
abundance: many; d_gene: TRBD1; v_gene: TRBV6-1; j_gene: TRBJ1-6; CDR3nt: TGTGCCAGCAGTGAAAGTCAGGCCAGGGGGCGATCACCCCTCCACTTT; CDR3aa: CASSESQARGRSPLHF
abundance: many; d_gene: .; v_gene: TRBV4-3; j_gene: TRBJ2-7; CDR3nt: TGCGCCAGCAGCCCGGCCGACAGGTCCCACTCCTACGAGCAGTACTTC; CDR3aa: CASSPADRSHSYEQYF
abundance: many; d_gene: .; v_gene: TRBV10-3; j_gene: TRBJ1-2; CDR3nt: TGTGCCATCAGCGACATAGACTATGGCTACACCTTC; CDR3aa: CAISDIDYGYTF
abundance: many; d_gene: .; v_gene: TRBV5-1; j_gene: TRBJ2-1; CDR3nt: TGCGCCAGCAGCTTGAACGACAGATACTACAATGAGCAGTTCTTC; CDR3aa: CASSLNDRYYNEQFF
abundance: many; d_gene: .; v_gene: TRBV6-6; j_gene: TRBJ1-3; CDR3nt: TGTGCCAGCAGTTACGCGGACAGTCTCTCTGGAAACACCATATATTTT; CDR3aa: CASSYADSLSGNTIYF
abundance: many; d_gene: .; v_gene: TRBV5-1; j_gene: TRBJ2-7; CDR3nt: TGCGCCAGCAGCTTGGCGTCGGGAGAGTCCTACGAGCAGTACTTC; CDR3aa: CASSLASGESYEQYF
abundance: .; d_gene: .; v_gene: TRBV6-1; j_gene: TRBJ2-7; CDR3nt: TGTGCCAGCAGCCCAGCGGGCCCCTCCTACGAGCAGTACTTC; CDR3aa: CASSPAGPSYEQYF
abundance: many; d_gene: .; v_gene: TRBV4-2; j_gene: TRBJ2-5; CDR3nt: TGTGCCAGCAGCCAAGATGAAGGTCTCTCCGGGTCCTCACCCCAGTACTTC; CDR3aa: CASSQDEGLSGSSPQYF
abundance: many; d_gene: TRBD1; v_gene: TRBV7-9; j_gene: TRBJ2-7; CDR3nt: TGTGCCAGCAGCTCTTCTTGGGACAGAGGGCTAACCTACGAGCAGTACTTC; CDR3aa: CASSSSWDRGLTYEQYF
abundance: many; d_gene: TRBD1; v_gene: TRBV7-2; j_gene: TRBJ2-7; CDR3nt: TGTGCCAGCAGCTCCCGACAGGGGGTTCAGGCTAACTACGAGCAGTACTTC; CDR3aa: CASSSRQGVQANYEQYF
abundance: many; d_gene: .; v_gene: TRBV2; j_gene: TRBJ2-7; CDR3nt: TGTGCCAGCAGGGCGACAGGCGGAGACTACGAGCAGTACTTC; CDR3aa: CASRATGGDYEQYF
abundance: many; d_gene: TRBD1; v_gene: TRBV7-2; j_gene: TRBJ2-1; CDR3nt: TGTGCCAGCAGTGTAACAGGGGATCCTTACAATGAGCAGTTCTTC; CDR3aa: CASSVTGDPYNEQFF